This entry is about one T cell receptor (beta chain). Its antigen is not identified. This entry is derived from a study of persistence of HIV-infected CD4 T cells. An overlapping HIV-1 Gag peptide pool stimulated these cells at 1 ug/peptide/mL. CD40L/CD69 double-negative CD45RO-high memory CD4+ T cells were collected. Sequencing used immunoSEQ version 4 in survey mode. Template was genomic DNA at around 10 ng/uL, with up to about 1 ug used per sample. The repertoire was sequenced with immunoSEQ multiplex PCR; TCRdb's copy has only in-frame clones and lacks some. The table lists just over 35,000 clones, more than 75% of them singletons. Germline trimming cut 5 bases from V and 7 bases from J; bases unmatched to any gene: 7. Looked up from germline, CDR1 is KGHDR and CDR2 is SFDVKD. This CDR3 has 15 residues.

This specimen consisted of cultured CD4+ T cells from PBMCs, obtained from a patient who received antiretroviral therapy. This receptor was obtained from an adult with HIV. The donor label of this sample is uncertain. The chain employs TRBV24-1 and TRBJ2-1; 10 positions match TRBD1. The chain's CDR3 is CATSVGTGAGNEQFF. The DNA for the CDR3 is TGTGCCACCAGTGTGGGGACAGGGGCCGGGAATGAGCAGTTCTTC.